Listed below are T cell receptor beta chains from one sample, sequenced in a study of shared T cell receptors in the human thymus. Here immunoSEQ multiplex PCR was the method, and the copy in TCRdb shows in-frame clones only, minus some. The data contain approximately 730,000 clones, approximately 85% of them singletons. The same data also contributed to another study, on human thymus T cells.

Sequencing input: thymocytes. The receptors derive from a girl under three years old with a congenital heart defect. CDR3s include the opening cysteine and the closing phenylalanine or tryptophan.

V: TRBV4-1; J: TRBJ1-6; length: 13; CDR3: CASSQKLNSPLHF
V: TRBV5-6; J: TRBJ1-3; length: 15; CDR3: CASSPWRFSGNTIYF
V: TRBV19; J: TRBJ1-1; length: 15; CDR3: CASSIVSGTEYEAFF
V: TRBV6-1; J: TRBJ2-7; length: 14; CDR3: CASTSGTGGNEQYF
V: TRBV4-1; J: TRBJ2-4; length: 15; CDR3: CASSQAPGPKNIQYF
V: TRBV7-2; J: TRBJ2-7; length: 14; CDR3: CASSSSGVSYEQYF
V: TRBV6-6; J: TRBJ1-2; length: 13; CDR3: CASSPGGDYGYTF
V: TRBV4-2; J: TRBJ1-5; length: 17; CDR3: CASSQNFNRDSNQPQHF
V: TRBV6-5; J: TRBJ2-5; length: 14; CDR3: CASSYSRRKETQYF
V: TRBV5-6; J: TRBJ2-7; length: 14; CDR3: CASRATSGAYEQYF
V: TRBV4-1; J: TRBJ2-1; length: 15; CDR3: CASSQDWGNYNEQFF
V: TRBV5-4; J: TRBJ1-2; length: 14; CDR3: CASSLDRSCYGYTF
V: TRBV10-3; J: TRBJ2-1; length: 17; CDR3: CAISAGLAASSYNEQFF
V: TRBV7-7; J: TRBJ2-2; length: 15; CDR3: CASSPSPRRTGELFF
V: TRBV4-1; J: TRBJ1-2; length: 16; CDR3: CASSQSLGQTSYGYTF
V: TRBV4-1; J: TRBJ1-2; length: 15; CDR3: CASSQLVRGGYGYTF
V: TRBV28; J: TRBJ2-5; length: 16; CDR3: CASSLGQGGYQETQYF
V: TRBV5-1; J: TRBJ2-1; length: 16; CDR3: CASRNGERGSYNEQFF
V: TRBV7-9; J: TRBJ2-7; length: 16; CDR3: CASSLNGGGPTYEQYF
V: TRBV5-5; J: TRBJ1-3; length: 19; CDR3: CASSSTGTGGPPHRNTIYF
V: TRBV11-3; J: TRBJ1-3; length: 13; CDR3: CASSHGRGNTIYF
V: TRBV5-6; J: TRBJ1-4; length: 15; CDR3: CASSAGGGIGEKLFF
V: TRBV25-1; J: TRBJ2-2; length: 16; CDR3: CASAFSGQMNTGELFF
V: TRBV7-2; J: TRBJ2-7; length: 18; CDR3: CASSTRLAGGLLYYEQYF
V: TRBV5-1; J: TRBJ1-1; length: 18; CDR3: CASSSRCGRQGRGTEAFF
V: TRBV2; J: TRBJ1-5; length: 15; CDR3: CASSVGQGAQQPQHF
V: TRBV5-6; J: TRBJ2-3; length: 19; CDR3: CASSLVGGPSGVFTDTQYF
V: TRBV19; J: TRBJ2-1; length: 22; CDR3: CASSSPSRHGTRDPSSYNEQFF
V: TRBV12-5; J: TRBJ1-2; length: 13; CDR3: CASGLVNRDGYTF
V: TRBV30; J: TRBJ1-5; length: 15; CDR3: CAWSVREGGNQPQHF
V: TRBV28; J: TRBJ1-6; length: 14; CDR3: CATGERTGGSPLHF
V: TRBV19; J: TRBJ1-2; length: 14; CDR3: CASSVTGAFYGYTF
V: TRBV28; J: TRBJ2-7; length: 16; CDR3: CASRNQVGPLPYEQYF
V: TRBV9; J: TRBJ1-1; length: 14; CDR3: CASSVRVGDTEAFF
V: TRBV5-4; J: TRBJ2-2; length: 13; CDR3: CASSLGEVGELFF
V: TRBV5-1; J: TRBJ1-6; length: 13; CDR3: CASRYRGISPLHF
V: TRBV7-9; J: TRBJ2-1; length: 14; CDR3: CASSLARKRNEQFF
V: TRBV13; J: TRBJ1-3; length: 15; CDR3: CASSLGPRSGNTIYF
V: TRBV2; J: TRBJ2-7; length: 13; CDR3: CASTPQGTLGEYF
V: TRBV5-1; J: TRBJ2-5; length: 14; CDR3: CASSSTGGEETQYF